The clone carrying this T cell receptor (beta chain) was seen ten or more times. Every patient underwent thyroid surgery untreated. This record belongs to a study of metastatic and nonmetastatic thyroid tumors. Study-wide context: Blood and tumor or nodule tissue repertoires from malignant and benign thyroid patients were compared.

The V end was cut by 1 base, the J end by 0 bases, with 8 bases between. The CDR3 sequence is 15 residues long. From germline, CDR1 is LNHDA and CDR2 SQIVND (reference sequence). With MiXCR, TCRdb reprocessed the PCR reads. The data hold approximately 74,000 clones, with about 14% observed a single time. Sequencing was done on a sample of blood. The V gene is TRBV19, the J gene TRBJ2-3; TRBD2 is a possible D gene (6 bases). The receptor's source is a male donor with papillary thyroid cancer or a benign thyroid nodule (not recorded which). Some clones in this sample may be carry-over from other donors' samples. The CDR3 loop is CASSIAGTSTDTQYF. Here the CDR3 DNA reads TGTGCCAGTAGTATAGCAGGGACTAGCACAGATACGCAGTATTTT.